The clone carrying this T cell receptor beta chain was seen repeatedly, ten times or more. The antigen remains undetermined. This entry is derived from a study of CD8 T cells in ankylosing spondylitis. Trimming left V 5 bases short and J 6 bases short, with 16 bases between. There are 14 residues in the CDR3. Germline CDR1 and CDR2: KGHSH and LQKENI. From the 5' RACE reads, TCRdb called clonotypes with MiXCR, one entry per CDR3 protein. The top ten hold around 4.1% of the sample, which has more than 100,000 distinct CDR3 sequences, approximately 10% seen once. Notes on the study in general: Several of the motif variants were reported before in synovial fluid and blood from reactive arthritis.

The sequencing sample was made of blood, either unsorted or a sorted T cell fraction (not recorded which). The chain employs TRBV18 and TRBJ1-2; perhaps TRBD1 as D (5 bases). The sequence derives from a female donor with ankylosing spondylitis or in good health (not recorded which). For the CDR3, the DNA is TGTGCCAGCTCAACTCCTAGGGGTGATCATGGCTACACCTTC. It translates to CASSTPRGDHGYTF. The full variable domain, completed using reference TRBV18 and TRBJ1-2, is NAGVMQNPRHLVRRRGQEARLRCSPMKGHSHVYWYRQLPEEGLKFMVYLQKENIIDESGMPKERFSAEFPKEGPSILRIQQVVRGDSAAYFCASSTPRGDHGYTFGSGTRLTVV.